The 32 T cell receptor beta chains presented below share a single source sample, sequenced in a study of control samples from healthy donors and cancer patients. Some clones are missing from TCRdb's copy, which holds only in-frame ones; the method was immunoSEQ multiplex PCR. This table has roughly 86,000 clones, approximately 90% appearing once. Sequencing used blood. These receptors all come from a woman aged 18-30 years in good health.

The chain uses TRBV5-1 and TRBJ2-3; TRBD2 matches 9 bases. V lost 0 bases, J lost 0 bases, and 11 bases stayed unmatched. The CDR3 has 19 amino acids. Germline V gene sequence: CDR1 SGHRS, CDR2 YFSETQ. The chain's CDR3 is CASSLAWISGGRSTDTQYF. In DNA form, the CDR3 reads TGCGCCAGCAGCTTGGCGTGGATTAGCGGGGGCCGAAGCACAGATACGCAGTATTTT.

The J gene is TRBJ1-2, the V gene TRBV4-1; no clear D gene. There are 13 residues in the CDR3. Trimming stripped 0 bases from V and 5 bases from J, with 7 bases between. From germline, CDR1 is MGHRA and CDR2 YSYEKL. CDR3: CASSQDIGYGYTF. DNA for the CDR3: TGCGCCAGCAGCCAAGATATAGGTTATGGCTACACCTTC.

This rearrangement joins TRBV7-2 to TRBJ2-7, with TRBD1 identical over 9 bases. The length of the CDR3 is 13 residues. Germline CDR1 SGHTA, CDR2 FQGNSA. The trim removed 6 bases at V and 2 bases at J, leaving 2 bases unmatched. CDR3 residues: CASRRQGAYEQYF. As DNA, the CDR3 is TGTGCCAGCAGACGACAGGGGGCCTACGAGCAGTACTTC.

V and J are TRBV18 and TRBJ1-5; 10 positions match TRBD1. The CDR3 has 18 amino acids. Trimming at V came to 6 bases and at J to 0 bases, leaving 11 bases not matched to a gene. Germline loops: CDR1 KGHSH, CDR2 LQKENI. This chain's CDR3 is CASSSSGQGDYSNQPQHF. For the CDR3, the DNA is TGTGCCAGCTCCTCCTCCGGACAGGGGGATTATAGCAATCAGCCCCAGCATTTT.

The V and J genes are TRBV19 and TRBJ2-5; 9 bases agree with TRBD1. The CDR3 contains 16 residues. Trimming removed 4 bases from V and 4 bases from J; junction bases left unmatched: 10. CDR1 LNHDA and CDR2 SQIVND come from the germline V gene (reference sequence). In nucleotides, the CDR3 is TGTGCCAGTAGTAGGGATCCGACAGGGGGTAGAGAGACCCAGTACTTC. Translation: CASSRDPTGGRETQYF.

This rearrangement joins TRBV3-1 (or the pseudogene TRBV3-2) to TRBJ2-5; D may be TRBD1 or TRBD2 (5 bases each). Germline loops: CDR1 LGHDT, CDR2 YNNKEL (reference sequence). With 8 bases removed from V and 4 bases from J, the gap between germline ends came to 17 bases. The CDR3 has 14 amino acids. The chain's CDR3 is CASERAGTGETQYF. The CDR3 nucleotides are TGTGCCAGCGAGAGGGCTGGGACGGGAGAGACCCAGTACTTC.

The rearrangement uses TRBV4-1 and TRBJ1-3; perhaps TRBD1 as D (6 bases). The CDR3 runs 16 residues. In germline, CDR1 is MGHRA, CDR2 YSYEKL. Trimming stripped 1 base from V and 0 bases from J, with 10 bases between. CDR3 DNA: TGCGCCAGCAGCCAAGGAACAGGGATCTCTGGAAACACCATATATTTT. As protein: CASSQGTGISGNTIYF.

The CDR3 DNA reads as TGTGCCAGCAGCCCCCTATCCAGGGGCACTGAAGCTTTCTTT. It yields the protein CASSPLSRGTEAFF. The chain uses TRBV9 and TRBJ1-1, with D possibly being TRBD1 (6 bases). V shed 4 bases and J shed 4 bases, with 14 bases lying between them. The CDR3 spans 14 residues. Per germline, CDR1 SGDLS and CDR2 YYNGEE. Full variable domain (missing parts from reference TRBV9 and TRBJ1-1): DSGVTQTPKHLITATGQRVTLRCSPRSGDLSVYWYQQSLDQGLQFLIQYYNGEERAKGNILERFSAQQFPDLHSELNLSSLELGDSALYFCASSPLSRGTEAFFGQGTRLTVV.

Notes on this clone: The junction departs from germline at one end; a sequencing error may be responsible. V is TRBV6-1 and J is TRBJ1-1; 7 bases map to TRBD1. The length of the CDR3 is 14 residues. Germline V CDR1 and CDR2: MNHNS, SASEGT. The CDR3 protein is CASREGGSGTEAFF. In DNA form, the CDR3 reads TGTGCCAGCAGGGAAGGGGGCTCGGGCACTGAAGCTTTCTTT.

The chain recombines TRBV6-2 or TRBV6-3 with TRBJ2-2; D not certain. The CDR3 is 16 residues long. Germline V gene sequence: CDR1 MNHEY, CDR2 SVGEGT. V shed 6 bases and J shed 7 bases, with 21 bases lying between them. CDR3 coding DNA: TGTGCCAGCAGCTCCCCCCCCCGGAGCGTTCACGGGGAGCTGTTTTTT. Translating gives CASSSPPRSVHGELFF.

The CDR3 loop reads CASSRDSGAGELFF. DNA of the CDR3: TGTGCCAGCAGTAGAGATTCGGGGGCCGGGGAGCTGTTTTTT. The chain combines TRBV6-5 with TRBJ2-2; D might be TRBD2 (6 bases). This CDR3 contains 14 residues. The ends were cut back, 5 bases at V and 6 bases at J, with 13 bases in the middle. Germline V gene sequence: CDR1 MNHEY, CDR2 SVGAGI.

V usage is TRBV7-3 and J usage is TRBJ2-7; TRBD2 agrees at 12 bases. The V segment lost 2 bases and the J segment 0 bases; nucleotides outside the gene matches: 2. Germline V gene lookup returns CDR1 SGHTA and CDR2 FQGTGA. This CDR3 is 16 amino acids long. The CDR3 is CASSLGTSGSSYEQYF. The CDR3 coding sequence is TGTGCCAGCAGCTTAGGGACTAGCGGGTCCTCCTACGAGCAGTACTTC.

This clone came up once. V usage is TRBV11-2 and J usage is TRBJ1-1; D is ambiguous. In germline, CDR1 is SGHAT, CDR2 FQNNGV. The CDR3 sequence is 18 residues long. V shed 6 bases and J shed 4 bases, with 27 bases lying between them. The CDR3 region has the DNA TGTGCCAGCAGTCGGGCGAAGGGAGAAGGGAAAGGAGGCACTGAAGCTTTCTTT. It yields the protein CASSRAKGEGKGGTEAFF.

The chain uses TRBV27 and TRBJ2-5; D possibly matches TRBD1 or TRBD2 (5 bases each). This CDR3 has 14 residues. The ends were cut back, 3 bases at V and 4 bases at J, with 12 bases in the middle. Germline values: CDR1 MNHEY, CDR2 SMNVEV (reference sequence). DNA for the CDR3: TGTGCCAGCAGTTTCGAAGGGACGGTAGAGACCCAGTACTTC. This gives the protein CASSFEGTVETQYF.

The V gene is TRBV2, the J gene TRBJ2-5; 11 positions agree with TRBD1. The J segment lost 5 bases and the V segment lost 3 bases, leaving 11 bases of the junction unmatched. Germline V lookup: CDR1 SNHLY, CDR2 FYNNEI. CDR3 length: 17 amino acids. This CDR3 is CASSDVDRGLELETQYF. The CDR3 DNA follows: TGTGCCAGCAGTGATGTGGACAGGGGGCTTGAATTGGAGACCCAGTACTTC.

CDR3: CASSLGSRDEQYF. The CDR3 DNA is TGTGCCAGCAGCCTGGGTTCACGGGACGAGCAGTACTTC. V usage is TRBV5-4 and J usage is TRBJ2-7; the D is unclear. Trimming shortened V by 4 bases and J by 5 bases, and 13 bases separated the two germline ends. This CDR3 is built from 13 residues. The germline CDR1 and CDR2 sequences are SGHNT and YYREEE (reference sequence).

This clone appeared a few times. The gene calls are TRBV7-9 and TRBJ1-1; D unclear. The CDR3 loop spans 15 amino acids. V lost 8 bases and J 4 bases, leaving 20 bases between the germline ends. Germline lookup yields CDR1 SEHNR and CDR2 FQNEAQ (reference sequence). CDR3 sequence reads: CASSFTGTYGTEAFF. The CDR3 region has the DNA TGTGCCAGCTCCTTCACGGGTACATATGGCACTGAAGCTTTCTTT.

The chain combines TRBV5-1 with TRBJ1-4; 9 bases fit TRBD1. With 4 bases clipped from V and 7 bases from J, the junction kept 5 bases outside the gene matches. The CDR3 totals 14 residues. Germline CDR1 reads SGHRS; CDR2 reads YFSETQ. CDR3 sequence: CASSPDRGGEKLFF. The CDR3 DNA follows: TGCGCCAGCAGCCCGGACAGGGGAGGTGAAAAACTGTTTTTT.

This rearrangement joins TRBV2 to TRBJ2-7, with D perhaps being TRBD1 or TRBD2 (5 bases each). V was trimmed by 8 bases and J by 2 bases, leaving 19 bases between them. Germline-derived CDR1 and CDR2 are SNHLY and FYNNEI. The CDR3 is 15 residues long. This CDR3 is CASVDSERGAYEQYF. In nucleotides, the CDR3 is TGTGCCAGCGTAGACTCAGAGAGAGGGGCCTACGAGCAGTACTTC.

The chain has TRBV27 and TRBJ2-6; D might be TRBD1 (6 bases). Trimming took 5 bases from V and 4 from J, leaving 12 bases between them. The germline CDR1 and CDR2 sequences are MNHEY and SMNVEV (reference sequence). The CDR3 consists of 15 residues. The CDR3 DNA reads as TGTGCCAGCAGTCCCGACAGGTTAGGGGCCAACGTCCTGACTTTC. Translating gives CASSPDRLGANVLTF.

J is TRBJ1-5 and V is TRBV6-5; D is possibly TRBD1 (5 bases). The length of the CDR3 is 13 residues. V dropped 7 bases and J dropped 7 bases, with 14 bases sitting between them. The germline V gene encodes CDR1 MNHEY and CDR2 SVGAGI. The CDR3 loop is CASTDSWGQPQHF. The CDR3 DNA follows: TGTGCCAGCACGGACTCCTGGGGGCAGCCCCAGCATTTT.

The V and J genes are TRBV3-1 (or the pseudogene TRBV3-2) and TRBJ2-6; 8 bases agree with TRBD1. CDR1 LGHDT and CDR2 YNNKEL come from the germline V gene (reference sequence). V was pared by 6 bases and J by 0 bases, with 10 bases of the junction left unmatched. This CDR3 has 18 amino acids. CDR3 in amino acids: CASRWLSGGLSGANVLTF. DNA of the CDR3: TGTGCCAGCAGGTGGTTATCAGGGGGCCTCTCTGGGGCCAACGTCCTGACTTTC.

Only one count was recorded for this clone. This CDR3 is CASSHQHRYGYTF. The CDR3 region has the DNA TGTGCCAGCAGTCATCAGCATCGCTATGGCTACACCTTC. The chain links TRBV12-3 or TRBV12-4 to TRBJ1-2; D call uncertain. CDR3 size: 13 residues. The germline V and J ends were trimmed by 5 bases and 4 bases, with 11 bases remaining between them.

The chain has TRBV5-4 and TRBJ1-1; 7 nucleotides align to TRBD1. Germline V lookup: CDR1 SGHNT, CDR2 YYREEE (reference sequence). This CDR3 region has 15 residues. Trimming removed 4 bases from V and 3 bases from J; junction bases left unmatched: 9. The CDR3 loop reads CASSIQTGLDTEAFF. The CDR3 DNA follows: TGTGCCAGCAGCATACAGACAGGGTTGGACACTGAAGCTTTCTTT.

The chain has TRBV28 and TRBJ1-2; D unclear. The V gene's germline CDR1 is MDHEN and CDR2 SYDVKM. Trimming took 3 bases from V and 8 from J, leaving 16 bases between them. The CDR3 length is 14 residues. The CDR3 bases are TGTGCCAGCAGTTTGATTTGGGCAGGCGGGGGCTACACCTTC. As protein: CASSLIWAGGGYTF.

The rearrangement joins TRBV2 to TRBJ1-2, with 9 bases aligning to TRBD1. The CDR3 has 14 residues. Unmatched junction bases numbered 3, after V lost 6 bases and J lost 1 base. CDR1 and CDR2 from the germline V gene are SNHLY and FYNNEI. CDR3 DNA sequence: TGTGCCAGCAGCTTGACAGGGGGTAACTATGGCTACACCTTC. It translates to CASSLTGGNYGYTF.

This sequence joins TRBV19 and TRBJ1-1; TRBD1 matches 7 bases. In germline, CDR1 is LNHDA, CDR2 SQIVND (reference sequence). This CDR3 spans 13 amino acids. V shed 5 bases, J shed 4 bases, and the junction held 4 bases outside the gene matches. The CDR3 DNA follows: TGTGCCAGTAGTCCGACAGGGCTCACTGAAGCTTTCTTT. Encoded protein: CASSPTGLTEAFF. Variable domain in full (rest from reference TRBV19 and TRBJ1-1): DGGITQSPKYLFRKEGQNVTLSCEQNLNHDAMYWYRQDPGQGLRLIYYSQIVNDFQKGDIAEGYSVSREKKESFPLTVTSAQKNPTAFYLCASSPTGLTEAFFGQGTRLTVV.

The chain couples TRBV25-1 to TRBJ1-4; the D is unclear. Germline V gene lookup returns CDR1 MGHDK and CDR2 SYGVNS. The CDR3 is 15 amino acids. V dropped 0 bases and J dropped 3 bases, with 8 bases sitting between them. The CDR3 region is CASSEYWGANEKLFF. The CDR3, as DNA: TGTGCCAGCAGTGAATATTGGGGTGCTAATGAAAAACTGTTTTTT.

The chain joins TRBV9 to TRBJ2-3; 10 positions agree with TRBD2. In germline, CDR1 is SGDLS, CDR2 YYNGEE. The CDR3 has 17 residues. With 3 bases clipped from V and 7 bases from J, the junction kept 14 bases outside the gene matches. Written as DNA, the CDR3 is TGTGCCAGCAGCGACAACCTTAAGCGGGGGGGTGAGAATACGCAGTATTTT. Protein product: CASSDNLKRGGENTQYF.

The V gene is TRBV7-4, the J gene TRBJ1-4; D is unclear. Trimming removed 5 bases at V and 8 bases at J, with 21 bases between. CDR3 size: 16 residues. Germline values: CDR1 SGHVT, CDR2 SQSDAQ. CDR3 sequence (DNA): TGTGCCAGCAGCCCGCGTGGAGGCACCGAATTCGAAAAACTGTTTTTT. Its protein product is CASSPRGGTEFEKLFF. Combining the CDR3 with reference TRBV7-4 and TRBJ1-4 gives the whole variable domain GAGVSQSPRYKVAKRGRDVALRCDSISGHVTLYWYRQTLGQGSEVLTYSQSDAQRDKSGRPSGRFSAERPERSVSTLKIQRTEQGDSAVYLCASSPRGGTEFEKLFFGSGTQLSVL.

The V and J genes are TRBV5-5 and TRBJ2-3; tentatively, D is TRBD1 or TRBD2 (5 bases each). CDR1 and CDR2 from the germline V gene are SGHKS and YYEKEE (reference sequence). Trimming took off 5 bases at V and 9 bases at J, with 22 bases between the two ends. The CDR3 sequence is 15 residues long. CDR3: CASSSMGRGVQTQYF. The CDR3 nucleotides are TGTGCCAGCAGTTCGATGGGCCGGGGCGTCCAAACGCAGTATTTT.

The CDR3 protein is CTSSPRSPGLAGVSSYNEQFF. The CDR3 region has the DNA TGCACCAGCAGCCCCCGCTCTCCCGGACTAGCGGGGGTGAGCTCCTACAATGAGCAGTTCTTC. The chain employs TRBV1 and TRBJ2-1; no DNA check was done on the table's D call, TRBD2. TRBV1 is flagged as a pseudogene. The CDR3 has 21 residues.